This T cell receptor (beta chain) was recovered during a study of blood T cell repertoires in COVID-19. Overall study context: Nucleic acid was either cDNA or gDNA, and it came from T cells, B-cell-depleted T cells, or PBMCs.

V lost 4 bases to trimming and J lost 2 bases; unmatched junction nucleotides: 7. Germline values: CDR1 SQVTM, CDR2 ANQGSEA. This CDR3 comprises 15 residues. Clones were read by immunoSEQ multiplex PCR, and TCRdb kept only the in-frame ones, dropping some. The sample shows roughly 240,000 clones, approximately 86% of them seen only once. Sequences were obtained from peripheral blood. The gene calls are TRBV29-1 and TRBJ2-7; 11 nucleotides align to TRBD1. The receptor was derived from a woman aged 55-69 years who had recovered from COVID-19. CDR3 in amino acids: CSVAYGGQGAYEQYF. In DNA form, the CDR3 reads TGCAGCGTTGCCTATGGGGGACAGGGGGCCTACGAGCAGTACTTC.